The present T cell receptor (beta chain) was sequenced within a study of cytomegalovirus exposure and HLA in healthy donors (dated 2017 in TCRdb). In the study overall: According to a later analysis, one platform produced both the 110 or so validation repertoires and the 700 or so repertoires of the first cohort. The study aimed to test whether signatures of past pathogen exposure could be identified by cataloging public T cell receptors. Along with the 666-subject first cohort, a separate validation cohort of over a hundred different subjects was used. The study combined high-throughput TCR immunosequencing, statistical association of individual TCRs with disease status, and machine learning to predict cytomegalovirus infection status.

The donors were included in the validation cohort of 120 subjects, a group kept apart from the roughly 700-subject first cohort. The method behind the library was the immunoSEQ multiplex PCR assay. On the study's bioinformatics: A statistical classification framework was built for diagnosing cytomegalovirus status from the catalog of TCR beta chain sequences. The immuneACCESS repertoire file appears here via TCRdb, limited to in-frame rearrangements. These files lack a portion of the clones; in checked studies, under half of the deficit traces to unresolved V genes, and the cause of the others is not known. V and J calls plus clone size are reproduced from that table; the DNA served to infer D and trimming. The sample table shows over 150,000 clones, and about 86% are seen once. 2.1% of the sample rests with the top ten. Paper-wide results and their limitations: It was suggested by the authors that the approach could potentially be generalized to other disease states and immunological phenotypes. The study gave a list of 150 to 200 TCR beta chains associated with cytomegalovirus. A later analysis found that TCRs clustered in the first cohort also tended to co-occur in the roughly 120 validation repertoires, with just under 95% of cluster scores above 0. Three of the identified cytomegalovirus-associated TCR beta chains were confirmed in vitro to be specific for cytomegalovirus antigens. Across donors, most TCR sequences were observed very rarely, whereas some public TCRs were present in many individuals. In both the original and validation cohorts, the classifier was reported to diagnose cytomegalovirus status with high specificity and sensitivity. A later analysis lacked HLA typing for the validation cohort, so it scored co-occurrence in that cohort across all 120 repertoires.

Details on this clone: The antigen it recognizes is unknown. It has no much larger one-base neighbor in the sample; base qualities were not kept.

The junction shows trimming of 5 bases on V and 6 bases on J, and the gene matches do not reach 11 bases of it. The CDR3 runs 15 amino acids, cysteine and phenylalanine included. The retained sequence is limited to the CDR3, 45 bases, with the frame set at the first base. The germline V gene (reference sequence) provides CDR1 PRHDT and CDR2 FYEKMQ. The TCR comes from a human donor in good health. Sequenced sample: PBMCs. Recombination linked TRBV13 to TRBJ1-1; TRBD1 fits 8 bases in the junction. The base sequence is TGTGCCAGCAGCCCAGACAGGGGACGACTCGCTGAAGCTTTCTTT. This gives the protein CASSPDRGRLAEAFF.